This T cell receptor (beta chain) is drawn from a study of blood T cell repertoires in COVID-19. Study background: From T cells, B-cell-depleted T cells, or PBMCs came the material, which was cDNA or gDNA.

Produced via immunoSEQ multiplex PCR; TCRdb's table is partial and in-frame only. The profile covers roughly 150,000 clones, with approximately 84% appearing a single time and roughly 10% taken by the ten largest. Per the germline V gene, CDR1 is MNHEY and CDR2 is SVGAGI. This CDR3 contains 15 residues. Trimming pared 8 bases from V and 2 bases from J, leaving 16 bases between. The specimen was peripheral blood. The genes are TRBV6-5 and TRBJ1-3; a weak D match, TRBD1 (5 bases). This clonotype was obtained from a man aged 70 or older with active or convalescent COVID-19. The CDR3 reads CASGRGTDAGNTIYF. In DNA form, the CDR3 reads TGTGCCAGCGGCCGGGGGACGGACGCTGGAAACACCATATATTTT.